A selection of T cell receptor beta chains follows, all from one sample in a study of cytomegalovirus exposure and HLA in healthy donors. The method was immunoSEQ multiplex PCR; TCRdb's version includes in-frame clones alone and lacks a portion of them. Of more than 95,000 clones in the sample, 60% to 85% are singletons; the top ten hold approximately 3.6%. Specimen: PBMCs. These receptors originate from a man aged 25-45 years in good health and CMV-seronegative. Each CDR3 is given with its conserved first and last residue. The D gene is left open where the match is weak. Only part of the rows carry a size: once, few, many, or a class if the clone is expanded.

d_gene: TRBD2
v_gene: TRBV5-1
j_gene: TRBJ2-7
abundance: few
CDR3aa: CASSFSPGGPEEQYF
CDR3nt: TGCGCCAGCAGCTTTTCTCCGGGGGGGCCTGAGGAGCAGTACTTC

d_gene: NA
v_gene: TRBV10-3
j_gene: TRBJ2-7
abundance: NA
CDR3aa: CAISPGSTGALPYEQYF
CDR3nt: TGTGCCATCAGCCCCGGAAGTACAGGTGCGTTACCATACGAGCAGTACTTC

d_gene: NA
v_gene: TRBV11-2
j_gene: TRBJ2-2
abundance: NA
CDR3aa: CASSLAGGELFF
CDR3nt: TGTGCCAGCAGCTTAGCGGGCGGGGAGCTGTTTTTT

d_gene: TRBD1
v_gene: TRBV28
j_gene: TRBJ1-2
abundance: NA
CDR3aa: CASSERTGAGSYGYTF
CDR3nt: TGTGCCAGCAGTGAACGGACAGGGGCTGGGAGCTATGGCTACACCTTC

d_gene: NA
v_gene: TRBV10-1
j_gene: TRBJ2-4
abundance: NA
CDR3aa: CATPGGAEAKNIQYF
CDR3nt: TGCGCCACCCCTGGGGGGGCAGAAGCCAAAAACATTCAGTACTTC

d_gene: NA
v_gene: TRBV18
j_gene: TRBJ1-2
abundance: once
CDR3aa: CASSPPNREYGYTF
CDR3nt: TGTGCCAGCTCACCACCGAACAGGGAATATGGCTACACCTTC

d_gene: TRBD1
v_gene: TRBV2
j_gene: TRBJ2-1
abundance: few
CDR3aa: CASSPGQGYNEQFF
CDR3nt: TGTGCCAGCAGCCCGGGACAGGGGTACAATGAGCAGTTCTTC

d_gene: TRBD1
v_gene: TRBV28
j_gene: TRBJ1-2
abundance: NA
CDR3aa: CASSPTFPTGGNYGYTF
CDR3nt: TGTGCCAGCAGTCCCACATTTCCGACAGGGGGGAACTATGGCTACACCTTC

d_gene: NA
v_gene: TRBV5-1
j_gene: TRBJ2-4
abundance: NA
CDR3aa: CASSLETGTLAKNIQYF
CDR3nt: TGCGCCAGCAGCTTGGAGACAGGTACCTTAGCCAAAAACATTCAGTACTTC

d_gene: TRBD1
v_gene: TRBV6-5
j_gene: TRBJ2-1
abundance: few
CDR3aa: CASSYTGTGLYNEQFF
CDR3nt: TGTGCCAGCAGTTACACCGGGACAGGGTTGTACAATGAGCAGTTCTTC

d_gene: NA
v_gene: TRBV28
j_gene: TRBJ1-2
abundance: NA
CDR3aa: CASTLTEPNYGYTF
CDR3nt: TGTGCCAGCACACTGACAGAACCCAACTATGGCTACACCTTC

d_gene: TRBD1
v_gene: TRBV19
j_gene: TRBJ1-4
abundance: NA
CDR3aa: CASKYGTALLNEKLFF
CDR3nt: TGTGCCAGTAAATACGGGACAGCACTCCTTAATGAAAAACTGTTTTTT

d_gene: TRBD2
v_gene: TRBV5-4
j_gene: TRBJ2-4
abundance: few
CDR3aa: CASSSGGEAKNIQYF
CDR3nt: TGTGCCAGCAGCTCGGGGGGGGAAGCCAAAAACATTCAGTACTTC

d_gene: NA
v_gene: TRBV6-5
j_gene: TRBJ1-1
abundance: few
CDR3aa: CASSYEGHLNTEAFF
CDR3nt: TGTGCCAGCAGTTACGAAGGACACCTGAACACTGAAGCTTTCTTT

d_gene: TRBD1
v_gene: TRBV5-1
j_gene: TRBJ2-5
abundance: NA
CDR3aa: CASSGDSRGETQYF
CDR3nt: TGCGCCAGCAGCGGGGACAGTCGGGGAGAGACCCAGTACTTC

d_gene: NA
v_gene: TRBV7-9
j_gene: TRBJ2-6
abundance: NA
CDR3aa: CASRYRAPTGSGANVLTF
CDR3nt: TGTGCCAGCAGGTATAGAGCCCCGACAGGCTCTGGGGCCAACGTCCTGACTTTC

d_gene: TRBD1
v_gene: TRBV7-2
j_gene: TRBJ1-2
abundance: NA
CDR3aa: CASSLDRRGATYGYTF
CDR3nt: TGTGCCAGCAGCTTAGACCGCAGGGGGGCAACTTATGGCTACACCTTC

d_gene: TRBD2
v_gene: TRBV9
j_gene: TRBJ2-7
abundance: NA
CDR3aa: CASSVEALAGVQNEQYF
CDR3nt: TGTGCCAGCAGCGTAGAAGCGCTAGCGGGAGTTCAAAACGAGCAGTACTTC

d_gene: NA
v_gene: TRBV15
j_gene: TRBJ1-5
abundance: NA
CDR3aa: CATSRDGGGQPQHF
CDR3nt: TGTGCCACCAGCAGAGATGGGGGGGGTCAGCCCCAGCATTTT

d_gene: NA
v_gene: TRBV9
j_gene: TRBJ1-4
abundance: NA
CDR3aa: CASSPGGAAEKLFF
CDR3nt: TGTGCCAGCAGCCCTGGCGGGGCGGCTGAAAAACTGTTTTTT

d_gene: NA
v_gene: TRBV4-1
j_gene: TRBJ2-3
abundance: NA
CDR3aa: CASSQAFRLDTSTDTQYF
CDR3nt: TGCGCCAGCAGCCAAGCGTTTAGACTGGATACTAGCACAGATACGCAGTATTTT

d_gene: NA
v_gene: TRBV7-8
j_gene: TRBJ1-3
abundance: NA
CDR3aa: CASSLGRGSGNTIYF
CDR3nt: TGTGCCAGCAGCTTAGGCCGCGGCTCTGGAAACACCATATATTTT

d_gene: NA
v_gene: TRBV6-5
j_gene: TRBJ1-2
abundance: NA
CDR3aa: CASSYRSDGNFYGYTF
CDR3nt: TGTGCCAGCAGTTACAGGTCCGACGGGAACTTCTATGGCTACACCTTC

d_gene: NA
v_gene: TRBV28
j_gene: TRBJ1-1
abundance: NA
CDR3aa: CASSFTGPTEAFF
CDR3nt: TGTGCCAGCAGTTTTACAGGGCCCACTGAAGCTTTCTTT

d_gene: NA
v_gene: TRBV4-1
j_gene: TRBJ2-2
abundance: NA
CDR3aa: CASSQDSGLSAGELFF
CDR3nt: TGCGCCAGCAGCCAAGATTCAGGATTGTCCGCCGGGGAGCTGTTTTTT

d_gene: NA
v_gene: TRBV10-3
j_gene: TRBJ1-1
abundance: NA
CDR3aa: CATSAVENTEAFF
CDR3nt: TGTGCCACCTCCGCGGTGGAGAACACTGAAGCTTTCTTT

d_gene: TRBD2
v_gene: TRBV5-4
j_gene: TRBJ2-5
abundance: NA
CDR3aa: CASSTGLAGGDETQYF
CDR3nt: TGTGCCAGCAGCACCGGACTAGCGGGGGGAGATGAGACCCAGTACTTC